Given below is one TCR beta chain in context. This record belongs to a study of cytomegalovirus exposure and HLA in healthy donors. The CDR3 is 13 residues long. CDR1 is ENHRY and CDR2 is SYGVKD in the germline V gene. V trimming: 10 bases; J trimming: 3 bases; junction bases outside the gene matches: 7. The PCR made use of 60 Vbeta and 13 Jbeta primers. Sequencing used immunoSEQ multiplex PCR; TCRdb keeps in-frame clones, though not all of them. The sample totals approximately 150,000 clones; its top ten clones hold 0.96%. Sequencing was carried out using PBMCs. This chain joins TRBV10-3 and TRBJ2-3, with 7 nucleotides matching TRBD2. This clonotype originated in a male donor in good health and CMV-seronegative. CDR3 loop: CATKLAPTDTQYF. The CDR3 DNA is TGTGCCACCAAACTAGCGCCGACAGATACGCAGTATTTT.